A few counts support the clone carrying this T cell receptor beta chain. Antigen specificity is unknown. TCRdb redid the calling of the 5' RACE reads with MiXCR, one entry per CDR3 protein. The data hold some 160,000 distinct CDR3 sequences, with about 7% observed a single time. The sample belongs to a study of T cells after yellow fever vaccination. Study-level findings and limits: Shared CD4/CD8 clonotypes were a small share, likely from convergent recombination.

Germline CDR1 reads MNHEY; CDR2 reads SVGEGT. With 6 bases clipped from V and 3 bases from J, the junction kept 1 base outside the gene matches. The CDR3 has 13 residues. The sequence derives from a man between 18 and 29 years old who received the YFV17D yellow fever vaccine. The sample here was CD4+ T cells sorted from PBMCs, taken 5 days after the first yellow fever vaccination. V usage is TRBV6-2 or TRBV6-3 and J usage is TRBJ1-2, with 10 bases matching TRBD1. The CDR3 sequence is CASSGTGDYGYTF. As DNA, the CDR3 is TGTGCCAGCAGCGGGACAGGGGACTATGGCTACACCTTC.